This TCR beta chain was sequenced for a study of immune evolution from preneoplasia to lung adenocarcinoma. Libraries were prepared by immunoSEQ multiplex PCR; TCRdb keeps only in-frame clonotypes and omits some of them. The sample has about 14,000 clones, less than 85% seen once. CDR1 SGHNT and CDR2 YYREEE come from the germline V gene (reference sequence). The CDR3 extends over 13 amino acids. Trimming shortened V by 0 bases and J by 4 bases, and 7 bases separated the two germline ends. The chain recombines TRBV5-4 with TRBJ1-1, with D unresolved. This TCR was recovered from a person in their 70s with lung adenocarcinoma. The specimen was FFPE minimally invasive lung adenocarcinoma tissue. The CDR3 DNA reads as TGTGCCAGCAGCTTGGAATTCGGCACTGAAGCTTTCTTT. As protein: CASSLEFGTEAFF.